Below are 26 T cell receptor beta chains sequenced from a single sample in a study of CD8 T cells in ankylosing spondylitis. MiXCR, run by TCRdb on the 5' RACE reads, gives a single entry per CDR3 protein. The sample contains 300,000 to 400,000 distinct CDR3 sequences, around 10% of which appear only once. Sequenced sample: blood, either unsorted or a sorted T cell fraction (not recorded which). The receptors were sampled from a female donor with ankylosing spondylitis or in good health (not recorded which).

CDR3 protein: CASSPRQGAGNEQFF. The CDR3, as DNA: TGTGCCAGCAGTCCCCGACAGGGGGCAGGCAATGAGCAGTTCTTC. This chain connects TRBV3-1 to TRBJ2-1; 10 bases align to TRBD1. Germline V lookup: CDR1 LGHDT, CDR2 YNNKEL (reference sequence). CDR3 length: 15 residues. J gave up 6 bases and V 6 bases, and 8 bases lay outside the gene matches.

This clonotype was detected ten times or more. The chain has TRBV5-1 and TRBJ1-1; D not resolved. This CDR3 is built from 14 residues. The germline CDR1 and CDR2 sequences are SGHRS and YFSETQ. Trimming took 0 bases from V and 1 from J, leaving 7 bases between them. The CDR3: CASSLGVANTEAFF. The CDR3 bases are TGCGCCAGCAGCTTGGGGGTCGCGAACACTGAAGCTTTCTTT.

This clonotype was counted a few times. The V gene is TRBV29-1, the J gene TRBJ2-2; D not certain. CDR3 length: 13 amino acids. Germline assignment: CDR1 SQVTM and CDR2 ANQGSEA. Trimming stripped 3 bases from V and 0 bases from J, with 5 bases between. DNA for the CDR3: TGCAGCGTTGAGACGCCGAACACCGGGGAGCTGTTTTTT. It encodes CSVETPNTGELFF.

In its sample, this clonotype was seen many times. J is TRBJ2-3 and V is TRBV2, with a possible D match to TRBD2 (6 bases). The CDR3 consists of 15 residues. CDR1 and CDR2 from the germline V gene are SNHLY and FYNNEI. Trimming shortened V by 7 bases and J by 4 bases, and 18 bases separated the two germline ends. This chain's CDR3 is CASKKGGFGPDTQYF. The CDR3 nucleotides are TGTGCCAGCAAAAAGGGAGGTTTCGGCCCAGATACGCAGTATTTT.

There are a few counts of this clonotype. The chain links TRBV7-3 to TRBJ2-5, with D maybe TRBD2 (6 bases). Germline CDR1 is SGHTA and CDR2 is FQGTGA. V was trimmed by 2 bases and J by 2 bases, leaving 12 bases between them. CDR3 length: 15 amino acids. The CDR3 protein is CASSLVSGFQETQYF. Here the CDR3 DNA reads TGTGCCAGCAGCTTAGTAAGCGGGTTTCAAGAGACCCAGTACTTC.

This clonotype was observed many times. J is TRBJ2-1 and V is TRBV5-1, with D hard to call. Germline V lookup: CDR1 SGHRS, CDR2 YFSETQ. Trimming took off 4 bases at V and 10 bases at J, with 15 bases between the two ends. This CDR3 has 13 amino acids. The CDR3 loop reads CASSAPNGREQFF. The CDR3 bases are TGCGCCAGCAGCGCCCCGAACGGACGGGAGCAGTTCTTC.

The gene calls are TRBV5-5 and TRBJ2-7, with D possibly matching TRBD2 (5 bases). Germline V CDR1 and CDR2: SGHKS, YYEKEE (reference sequence). Trimming shortened V by 5 bases and J by 3 bases, and 12 bases separated the two germline ends. The CDR3 length is 13 residues. The CDR3 nucleotides are TGTGCCAGCAGGCTGGACTTATACTACGAGCAGTACTTC. Its translation: CASRLDLYYEQYF.

This clonotype was counted only a few times. Here the CDR3 DNA reads TGTGCCAGCAGCTTCTTACAGGGGGCGGAGTTCTTC. The encoded protein is CASSFLQGAEFF. This chain joins TRBV7-8 and TRBJ2-1, with 9 nucleotides matching TRBD1. Germline CDR1 and CDR2: SGHVS and FQNEAQ. This CDR3 contains 12 residues. Unmatched junction bases numbered 5, after V lost 3 bases and J lost 14 bases.

This clonotype came up many times. This chain links TRBV28 with TRBJ2-1; 9 positions agree with TRBD2. V gave up 6 bases and J gave up 6 bases; unmatched junction bases: 12. Germline V CDR1 and CDR2: MDHEN, SYDVKM. The CDR3 loop spans 16 amino acids. CDR3 in DNA: TGTGCCAGCAGCCCCATGTTAGCGGGAGAGGGCAATGAGCAGTTCTTC. Amino acid sequence: CASSPMLAGEGNEQFF.

Many counts were recorded for this clonotype. The chain is built from TRBV10-3 and TRBJ2-3; 7 nucleotides agree with TRBD2. CDR1 is ENHRY and CDR2 is SYGVKD in the germline V gene. CDR3 length: 15 amino acids. After removal of 6 bases from V and 3 bases from J, the junction contained 9 bases not matched to a gene. The CDR3: CAISHERGGTDTQYF. The CDR3 DNA reads as TGTGCCATCAGCCACGAGCGGGGCGGGACAGATACGCAGTATTTT.

V gene TRBV3-1 combines with J gene TRBJ2-3; 8 bases align to TRBD1. With 6 bases clipped from V and 4 bases from J, the junction kept 9 bases outside the gene matches. Germline lookup yields CDR1 LGHDT and CDR2 YNNKEL (reference sequence). CDR3 length: 15 residues. CDR3 sequence (DNA): TGTGCCAGCAGGGAGACAGGGGATACCGCAGATACGCAGTATTTT. It yields the protein CASRETGDTADTQYF.

There are a few counts of this clonotype. The chain is built from TRBV6-1 and TRBJ2-1; 8 bases fit TRBD1. V was clipped by 6 bases and J by 5 bases; unmatched bases: 9. Germline CDR1 and CDR2: MNHNS and SASEGT. The CDR3 spans 15 residues. CDR3 protein: CASRSRGLGNNEQFF. In nucleotides, the CDR3 is TGTGCCAGCAGATCCAGGGGGCTGGGTAACAATGAGCAGTTCTTC.

This clonotype was found many times. The V gene is TRBV20-1, the J gene TRBJ1-4; D might be TRBD1 (5 bases). Trimming left V 4 bases short and J 7 bases short, with 22 bases between. The CDR3 is 16 amino acids. CDR1 and CDR2 (germline): DFQATT, SNEGSKA (reference sequence). For the CDR3, the DNA is TGCAGTGCTATCCCGACCGACAGCCGGTTTGGTGAAAAACTGTTTTTT. Translated: CSAIPTDSRFGEKLFF.

The rearrangement uses TRBV5-6 and TRBJ1-1; D perhaps matches TRBD1 (5 bases). The germline V gene has CDR1 SGHDT and CDR2 YYEEEE. The CDR3 consists of 15 residues. Trimming took 3 bases from V and 7 from J, leaving 19 bases between them. The chain's CDR3 is CASSWGPQGSDEAFF. In DNA form, the CDR3 reads TGTGCCAGCAGCTGGGGTCCCCAGGGATCGGATGAAGCTTTCTTT.

This clonotype appeared many times. This CDR3 is CASTLGPGIREQFF. CDR3 DNA sequence: TGTGCCAGCACCCTGGGCCCAGGGATTCGTGAGCAGTTCTTC. This chain connects TRBV28 to TRBJ2-1; TRBD1 might be the D (5 bases). The V and J ends lost 7 bases and 9 bases respectively, with 19 bases between them. The CDR3 loop spans 14 amino acids. CDR1 and CDR2 from the germline V gene are MDHEN and SYDVKM.

This clonotype was observed a few times. The chain is built from TRBV5-1 and TRBJ2-1, with D tentatively TRBD2 (6 bases). In germline, CDR1 is SGHRS, CDR2 YFSETQ. The CDR3 runs to 16 residues. Trimming removed 1 base at V and 0 bases at J, with 11 bases between. The CDR3 spells CASSLTGDLSYNEQFF. In nucleotides, the CDR3 is TGCGCCAGCAGCTTGACGGGAGACCTCTCCTACAATGAGCAGTTCTTC.

The DNA of the CDR3 is TGCGCCAGCAGCTCCCAGACAGGAACTAATGAAAAACTGTTTTTT. This sequence encodes CASSSQTGTNEKLFF. This rearrangement joins TRBV5-1 to TRBJ1-4; D possibly corresponds to TRBD1 (6 bases). V lost 3 bases and J lost 1, with 10 bases in between. Per the germline V gene, CDR1 is SGHRS and CDR2 is YFSETQ. The CDR3 extends over 15 amino acids.

At least ten counts were recorded for this clonotype. This chain connects TRBV27 to TRBJ2-7, with D uncertain. V dropped 5 bases and J dropped 0 bases, with 11 bases sitting between them. CDR3 length equals 14 residues. Germline CDR1 reads MNHEY; CDR2 reads SMNVEV (reference sequence). The chain's CDR3 is CASSPPGHSYEQYF. The CDR3 bases are TGTGCCAGCAGTCCCCCTGGGCACTCCTACGAGCAGTACTTC.

In this sample, this clonotype turned up many times. The V and J genes are TRBV6-2 or TRBV6-3 and TRBJ2-7, with D perhaps TRBD1 or TRBD2 (5 bases each). The CDR3 sequence is 11 residues long. Deletions cut 2 bases from V and 6 bases from J, with 5 bases between. CDR1 is MNHEY, CDR2 SVGEGT, per germline. Written as DNA, the CDR3 is TGTGCCAGCAGTTACGGGGGCGAGCAGTACTTC. Amino acid sequence: CASSYGGEQYF.

The V and J genes are TRBV12-3 or TRBV12-4 and TRBJ2-5; 11 nucleotides agree with TRBD2. The CDR3 is made up of 18 amino acids. The trim removed 5 bases at V and 5 bases at J, leaving 16 bases unmatched. DNA for the CDR3: TGTGCCAGCAGTGATCCCGGGACTAGCGGCTGGAGGGGGGAGACCCAGTACTTC. Protein sequence: CASSDPGTSGWRGETQYF.

A note on this clonotype: One base away lies a much larger clone, so this may be a sequencing read error. The V gene is TRBV12-3 or TRBV12-4, the J gene TRBJ2-7, with D tentatively TRBD2 (6 bases). The CDR3 has 14 residues. The DNA for the CDR3 is TGTGCCAGCAGTTTTTCGGCGGGACCTGGAGAGCAGCACTTC. This codes for CASSFSAGPGEQHF.

This clonotype was seen at least ten times. V gene TRBV5-1 combines with J gene TRBJ2-2, with D uncertain. The CDR3 has 13 residues. With 0 bases removed from V and 8 bases from J, the gap between germline ends came to 8 bases. CDR1 and CDR2 from the germline V gene are SGHRS and YFSETQ. The CDR3 DNA follows: TGCGCCAGCAGCTTGGATGTTTTGGGGGAGCTGTTTTTT. Its protein is CASSLDVLGELFF.

The sample holds a few counts of this clonotype. V is TRBV6-2 or TRBV6-3 and J is TRBJ2-1; 7 bases match TRBD1. The CDR3 consists of 15 residues. Germline V CDR1 and CDR2: MNHEY, SVGEGT. The junction had 13 bases not matched to a gene; V was cut back by 5 bases and J by 9 bases. The CDR3 DNA follows: TGTGCCAGCAGTGACAGGGCCCTCTTTTTTGGTGAGCAGTTCTTC. Its translation is CASSDRALFFGEQFF.

This clonotype appeared many times. The chain carries TRBV20-1 and TRBJ2-1, with TRBD2 identical over 10 bases. The germline CDR1 and CDR2 sequences are DFQATT and SNEGSKA (reference sequence). The CDR3 extends over 15 amino acids. The junction had 11 bases not matched to a gene; V was cut back by 3 bases and J by 9 bases. CDR3 DNA: TGCAGTGCTAGTCGTAGCGGGAGGAAATCCGTTGAGCAGTTCTTC. Protein sequence: CSASRSGRKSVEQFF.

Ten or more counts support this clonotype. A much larger clone lies a single base off, so this may be a read error. The rearrangement joins TRBV5-1 to TRBJ1-1, with a weak D call TRBD1 (6 bases). The CDR3 covers 13 residues. Germline values: CDR1 SGHRS, CDR2 YFSETQ. Trimming shortened V by 4 bases and J by 1 base, and 8 bases separated the two germline ends. This CDR3 reads CASSMGQNTEAFF. The CDR3 coding sequence is TGCGCCAGCAGCATGGGACAGAACACTGAAGCTTTCTTT.

This clonotype has at least ten counts. The chain recombines TRBV28 with TRBJ2-7; D might be TRBD1 or TRBD2, each matching 5 bases. Trimming removed 5 bases from V and 5 bases from J, with 19 bases in between. Germline assignment: CDR1 MDHEN and CDR2 SYDVKM. The CDR3 is made up of 15 amino acids. Here the CDR3 reads CASSPGTHARNEQYF. The CDR3 DNA reads TGTGCCAGCAGTCCCGGGACCCACGCTAGGAACGAGCAGTACTTC.